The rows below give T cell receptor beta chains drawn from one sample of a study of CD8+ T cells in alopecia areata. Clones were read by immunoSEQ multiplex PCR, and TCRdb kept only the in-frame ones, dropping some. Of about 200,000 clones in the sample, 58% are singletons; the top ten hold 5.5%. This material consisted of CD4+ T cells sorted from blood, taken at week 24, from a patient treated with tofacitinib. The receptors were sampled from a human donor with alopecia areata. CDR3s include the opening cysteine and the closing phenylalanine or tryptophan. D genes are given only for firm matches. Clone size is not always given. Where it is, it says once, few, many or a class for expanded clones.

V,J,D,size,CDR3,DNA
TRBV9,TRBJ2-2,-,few,CASSLRGANTGELFF,TGTGCCAGCAGCTTAAGGGGGGCGAACACCGGGGAGCTGTTTTTT
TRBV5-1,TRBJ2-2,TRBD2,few,CASSISSGQNTGELFF,TGCGCCAGCAGCATTTCTAGCGGCCAGAACACCGGGGAGCTGTTTTTT
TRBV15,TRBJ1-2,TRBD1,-,CATSRVPEGRGNGYTF,TGTGCCACCAGCAGAGTCCCAGAGGGCAGGGGGAATGGCTACACCTTC
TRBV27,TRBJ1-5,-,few,CASSLGGARQPQHF,TGTGCCAGCAGTTTGGGGGGCGCCCGGCAGCCCCAGCATTTT
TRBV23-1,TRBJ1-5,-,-,CASSQSWGNSNQPQHF,TGCGCCAGCAGTCAATCTTGGGGTAATAGCAATCAGCCCCAGCATTTT
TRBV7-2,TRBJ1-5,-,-,CASSLAGQPQHF,TGTGCCAGCAGCTTAGCGGGCCAGCCCCAGCATTTT
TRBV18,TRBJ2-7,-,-,CASSPLVVDEQYF,TGTGCCAGCTCACCACTAGTGGTAGACGAGCAGTACTTC
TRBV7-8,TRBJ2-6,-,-,CASSLREAGANVLTF,TGTGCCAGCAGCTTAAGGGAAGCTGGGGCCAACGTCCTGACTTTC
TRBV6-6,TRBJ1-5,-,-,CASKRDHSNQPQHF,TGTGCCAGCAAGAGGGATCATAGCAATCAGCCCCAGCATTTT
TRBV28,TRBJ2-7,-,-,CASSYTATSSYEQYF,TGTGCCAGCAGTTATACAGCAACAAGCTCCTACGAGCAGTACTTC
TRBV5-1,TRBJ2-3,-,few,CASSLSGPRTDTQYF,TGCGCCAGCAGCTTGAGTGGGCCTAGAACAGATACGCAGTATTTT
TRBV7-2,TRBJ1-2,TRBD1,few,CASSPGQNYGYTF,TGTGCCAGCAGCCCGGGACAGAACTATGGCTACACCTTC
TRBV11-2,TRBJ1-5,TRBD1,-,CASSLGGQPNQPQHF,TGTGCCAGCAGCTTAGGGGGACAGCCCAATCAGCCCCAGCATTTT
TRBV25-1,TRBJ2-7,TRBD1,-,CASSGSRDRSSYEQYF,TGTGCCAGCAGTGGAAGCCGGGACAGGAGCTCCTACGAGCAGTACTTC
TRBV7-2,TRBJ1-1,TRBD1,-,CASIQAGGFEAFF,TGTGCCAGCATCCAAGCAGGGGGGTTTGAAGCTTTCTTT
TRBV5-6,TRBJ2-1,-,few,CASSLARTEQFF,TGTGCCAGCAGCCTAGCCCGGACCGAGCAGTTCTTC
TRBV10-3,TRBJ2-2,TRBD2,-,CAISFSGGTNTGELFF,TGTGCCATCTCGTTTAGCGGGGGGACCAACACCGGGGAGCTGTTTTTT
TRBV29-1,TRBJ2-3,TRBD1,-,CSVRQGPGTDTQYF,TGCAGCGTGAGACAGGGCCCCGGCACAGATACGCAGTATTTT
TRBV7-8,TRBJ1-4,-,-,CASSLARRGSFQPNEKLFF,TGTGCCAGCAGCTTAGCGCGCAGGGGAAGCTTTCAACCTAATGAAAAACTGTTTTTT
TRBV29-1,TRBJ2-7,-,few,CSVVFPWGATYEQYF,TGCAGCGTTGTTTTTCCGTGGGGGGCAACCTACGAGCAGTACTTC
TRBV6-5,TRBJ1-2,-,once,CASSYKAWGSYGYTF,TGTGCCAGCAGTTATAAGGCCTGGGGATCCTATGGCTACACCTTC
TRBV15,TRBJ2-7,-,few,CATSEGGAVSYEQYF,TGTGCCACCAGCGAGGGGGGAGCGGTCTCCTACGAGCAGTACTTC
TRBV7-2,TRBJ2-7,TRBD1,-,CASSLVGDRGDEQYF,TGTGCCAGCAGCTTAGTTGGGGACAGGGGTGACGAGCAGTACTTC
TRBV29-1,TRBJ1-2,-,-,CSVDSWQSGYTF,TGCAGCGTTGATTCTTGGCAAAGTGGCTACACCTTC
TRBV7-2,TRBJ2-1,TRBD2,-,CASSSVPGLAGVEQFF,TGTGCCAGCAGCTCAGTACCGGGACTAGCGGGAGTTGAGCAGTTCTTC
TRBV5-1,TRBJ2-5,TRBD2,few,CASSPGLAGSKRETQYF,TGCGCCAGCAGCCCCGGACTAGCGGGGAGTAAGCGGGAGACCCAGTACTTC
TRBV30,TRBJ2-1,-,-,CAWSVYGGYEQFF,TGTGCCTGGAGTGTATATGGGGGCTATGAGCAGTTCTTC
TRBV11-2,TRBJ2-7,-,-,CASSLAHGDYEQYF,TGTGCCAGCAGCTTAGCCCATGGGGATTACGAGCAGTACTTC
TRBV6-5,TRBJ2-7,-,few,CASSYYIQPNGNEQYF,TGTGCCAGCAGTTACTACATTCAACCTAACGGTAACGAGCAGTACTTC
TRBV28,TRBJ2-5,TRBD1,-,CASRQGAAQETQYF,TGTGCCAGCAGACAGGGGGCTGCCCAAGAGACCCAGTACTTC
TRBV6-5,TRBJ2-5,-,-,CASRGEETQYF,TGTGCCAGCAGAGGAGAAGAGACCCAGTACTTC
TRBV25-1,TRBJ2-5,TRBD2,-,CASSKTPGGAYETQYF,TGTGCCAGCAGTAAAACCCCCGGGGGGGCGTATGAGACCCAGTACTTC
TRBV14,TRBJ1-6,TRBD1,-,CASSPTPGQGRVRLHF,TGTGCCAGCAGCCCGACTCCGGGACAGGGAAGAGTGCGCCTCCACTTT
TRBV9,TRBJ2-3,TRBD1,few,CASSLRDSGSSFSTDTQYF,TGTGCCAGCAGCCTCCGGGACAGCGGTTCATCCTTCAGCACAGATACGCAGTATTTT
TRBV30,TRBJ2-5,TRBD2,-,CAWSVQAGALETQYF,TGTGCCTGGAGTGTACAAGCGGGAGCTTTAGAGACCCAGTACTTC
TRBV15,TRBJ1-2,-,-,CATSREGYGYTF,TGTGCCACCAGCAGAGAGGGGTATGGCTACACCTTC
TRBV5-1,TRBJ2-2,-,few,CASSLPGDGTGELFF,TGCGCCAGCAGCTTGCCGGGTGACGGCACCGGGGAGCTGTTTTTT
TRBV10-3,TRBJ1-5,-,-,CAISDRASNQPQHF,TGTGCCATCAGTGACAGGGCCAGCAATCAGCCCCAGCATTTT
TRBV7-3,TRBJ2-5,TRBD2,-,CASSPTIRLAGFQETQYF,TGTGCCAGCAGCCCGACAATTAGACTAGCGGGGTTCCAAGAGACCCAGTACTTC
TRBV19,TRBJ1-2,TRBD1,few,CASSMGRGHSGYTF,TGTGCCAGTAGTATGGGCAGGGGGCACAGCGGCTACACCTTC
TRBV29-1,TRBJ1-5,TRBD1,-,CSVEDSAGTGISFGGNQPQHF,TGCAGCGTTGAAGATAGTGCCGGGACAGGGATATCGTTTGGTGGCAATCAGCCCCAGCATTTT
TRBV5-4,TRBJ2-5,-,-,CASSLDGLGRDQETQYF,TGTGCCAGCAGCTTGGATGGGCTAGGGCGGGATCAAGAGACCCAGTACTTC
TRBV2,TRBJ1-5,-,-,CASKRLVFGPQHF,TGTGCCAGCAAAAGGCTAGTTTTTGGGCCCCAGCATTTT
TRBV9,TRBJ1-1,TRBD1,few,CASSRSGGNTEAFF,TGTGCCAGCAGCAGGTCAGGGGGGAACACTGAAGCTTTCTTT
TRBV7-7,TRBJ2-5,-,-,CASSARPGARETQYF,TGTGCCAGCAGCGCCCGGCCGGGGGCTCGGGAGACCCAGTACTTC
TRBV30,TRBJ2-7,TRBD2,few,CAWSVQLAGVNEQYF,TGTGCCTGGAGTGTACAGCTAGCGGGAGTCAACGAGCAGTACTTC
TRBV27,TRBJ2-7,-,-,CATTFPGRPYEQYF,TGTGCCACGACATTTCCAGGGCGACCCTACGAGCAGTACTTC
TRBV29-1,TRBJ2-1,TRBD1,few,CSVASDRWGEQFF,TGCAGCGTTGCATCGGACAGGTGGGGTGAGCAGTTCTTC
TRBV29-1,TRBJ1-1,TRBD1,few,CSERTGVAEAFF,TGCAGCGAGAGGACAGGGGTAGCTGAAGCTTTCTTT